This is a list of T cell receptor beta chains from one sample in a study of blood T cell repertoires in COVID-19. Libraries were prepared by immunoSEQ multiplex PCR; TCRdb keeps only in-frame clonotypes and omits some of them. The data contain about 40,000 clones, 85% to 90% of them singletons. Sequenced: peripheral blood. The receptors originated from a man aged 65-85 years with acute or convalescent COVID-19. Both conserved end residues are part of each CDR3. A D gene is named only where the DNA matches it firmly. A row's size may be missing; if present it is once, few, many or a size class.

J gene,CDR3 length,V gene,D gene,clone size,CDR3 DNA,CDR3 protein
TRBJ1-2,13,TRBV2,.,.,TGTGCCAGCAGTGAAGGGACACCCTATGGCTACACCTTC,CASSEGTPYGYTF
TRBJ1-2,12,TRBV7-2,.,.,TGTGCCAGCAGCGCGACAGCCTATGGCTACACCTTC,CASSATAYGYTF
TRBJ2-1,15,TRBV19,TRBD2,.,TGTGCCAGTACCGGAGGTTGGGCGGGAGCGAATGAGCAGTTCTTC,CASTGGWAGANEQFF
TRBJ2-4,14,TRBV5-1,.,.,TGCGCCAGCAGCCCTCAGGGGGCCAAAAACATTCAGTACTTC,CASSPQGAKNIQYF
TRBJ1-5,17,TRBV19,TRBD1,.,TGTGCCAGCCGCGACAGGGGGGGGCAGAGTAGCAATCAGCCCCAGCATTTT,CASRDRGGQSSNQPQHF
TRBJ1-6,15,TRBV7-6,.,.,TGTGCCAGCAGCGGAGGGAACATGAAGGGTTCACCCCTCCACTTT,CASSGGNMKGSPLHF
TRBJ1-5,17,TRBV27,TRBD1,.,TGTGCCAGCAGACAGGGGATCGGGGCTTATAGCAATCAGCCCCAGCATTTT,CASRQGIGAYSNQPQHF
TRBJ1-5,15,TRBV19,TRBD1,.,TGTGCCAGTAGCTCGACAGGGTTTAGCAATCAGCCCCAGCATTTT,CASSSTGFSNQPQHF
TRBJ1-2,14,TRBV5-6,TRBD1,.,TGTGCCAGCAGCTTTTTTACAGGGGTAGAAGGCTACACCTTC,CASSFFTGVEGYTF
TRBJ2-3,14,TRBV4-3,TRBD2,.,TGCGCCAGCAGCCAGGATCCGGGACTAATACCACAGTATTTT,CASSQDPGLIPQYF
TRBJ1-1,14,TRBV5-4,.,.,TGTGCCAGCCTACGGGGGGAGGGTTCCACTGAAGCTTTCTTT,CASLRGEGSTEAFF
TRBJ1-5,16,TRBV19,TRBD1,.,TGTGCCAGTAGCCTAAAAGGGGGACAGGTCAATCAGCCCCAGCATTTT,CASSLKGGQVNQPQHF
TRBJ2-1,15,TRBV21-1,.,once,TGTGCCAGCAGCAACAAGCCGACAGGGGTTAATGAGCAGTTCTTC,CASSNKPTGVNEQFF
TRBJ2-1,15,TRBV10-3,TRBD2,.,TGTGCCATCAGATCCGGGACTAAAGGTTACAATGAGCAGTTCTTC,CAIRSGTKGYNEQFF
TRBJ2-2,16,TRBV28,.,.,TGTGCCAGCAGTCGATTAGCGGACGAAAACACCGGGGAGCTGTTTTTT,CASSRLADENTGELFF
TRBJ2-5,16,TRBV19,TRBD1,.,TGTGCCAGTAGTCCTACAGGGGGCGTACGTAGGGAGACCCAGTACTTC,CASSPTGGVRRETQYF
TRBJ2-7,15,TRBV6-5,.,.,TGTGCCAGCAGTTACTCCCCCCAGGGGGGTTACGAGCAGTACTTC,CASSYSPQGGYEQYF
TRBJ2-1,18,TRBV5-5,TRBD2,.,TGTGCCAGCAGCTTGGCGGCTAGCGGGAGGTACCTCTACAATGAGCAGTTCTTC,CASSLAASGRYLYNEQFF
TRBJ1-3,16,TRBV5-8,.,.,TGTGCCAGCAGCTTCGGGGGGGCTTCCTCTGGAAACACCATATATTTT,CASSFGGASSGNTIYF
TRBJ2-7,17,TRBV12-5,TRBD2,.,TGTGCTAGTGGTTTGGTACCCCGAGGGCTAGCGGGAGTTAGGGAGTACTTC,CASGLVPRGLAGVREYF
TRBJ2-7,13,TRBV12-3/TRBV12-4,.,.,TGTGCCAGCAGACGTTCTAGCGCCTACGAGCAGTACTTC,CASRRSSAYEQYF
TRBJ2-1,16,TRBV5-4,TRBD2,.,TGTGCCAGCAGCTCCGGACTAGCGGGAGGCTACAATGAGCAGTTCTTC,CASSSGLAGGYNEQFF
TRBJ2-1,18,TRBV5-4,TRBD2,.,TGTGCCAGCAGCCCCCCATCTAGCGGGAGAGGCTCCTACAATGAGCAGTTCTTC,CASSPPSSGRGSYNEQFF
TRBJ2-7,14,TRBV6-2/TRBV6-3,.,few,TGTGCCAGCAGCCCCGACAGGTTCAACTACGAGCAGTACTTC,CASSPDRFNYEQYF
TRBJ1-2,14,TRBV7-9,.,.,TGTGCCAGCAGCTTATTAGGAGACAACTATGGCTACACCTTC,CASSLLGDNYGYTF
TRBJ2-1,14,TRBV7-2,TRBD2,.,TGTGCCAGCAGCCCTAGCGGGAGCTCTACTGAGCAGTTCTTC,CASSPSGSSTEQFF
TRBJ2-7,15,TRBV28,TRBD1,.,TGTGCCAGCAGTCCCCAGGGACAGAAATATTACGAGCAGTACTTC,CASSPQGQKYYEQYF
TRBJ1-1,14,TRBV2,.,.,TGTGCCAGCATCGGACAGCGTTCGAACACTGAAGCTTTCTTT,CASIGQRSNTEAFF
TRBJ2-1,16,TRBV25-1,TRBD2,.,TGTGCCACCACCATGGGAGGGAGCGGTGGGTACAATGAGCAGTTCTTC,CATTMGGSGGYNEQFF
TRBJ1-2,14,TRBV5-4,TRBD1,.,TGTGCCAGCAGCCCCCGAACAGGGGACTTTGTCTACACCTTC,CASSPRTGDFVYTF
TRBJ2-2,19,TRBV11-2,.,.,TGTGCCAGCAGCTCAACCATCATGAGCAGGAACGGTCTCTCCGGGGAGCTGTTTTTT,CASSSTIMSRNGLSGELFF
TRBJ2-7,13,TRBV7-2,.,.,TGTGCCAGCAGCCCCTCGAGCGCGCGGGAGCAGTACTTC,CASSPSSAREQYF
TRBJ1-2,15,TRBV29-1,TRBD1,.,TGCAGCGTTGGCTCCGGCCTGGGACAGGGGAATGGCTACACCTTC,CSVGSGLGQGNGYTF
TRBJ1-1,15,TRBV7-9,.,.,TGTGCCAGCAGCTTAGGGGCAGGGGCGAACACTGAAGCTTTCTTT,CASSLGAGANTEAFF
TRBJ2-7,12,TRBV2,TRBD1,few,TGTGCCAGCAACCGGGACAGTTTCAATCAGTACTTC,CASNRDSFNQYF
TRBJ1-2,15,TRBV4-1,TRBD1,.,TGCGCCAGCAGCCACCTCCCAGGGGGCACCTATGGCTACACCTTC,CASSHLPGGTYGYTF
TRBJ1-4,14,TRBV7-9,TRBD1,.,TGTGCCAGCAGCTCCGGGACAGGGAGTGAAAAACTGTTTTTT,CASSSGTGSEKLFF
TRBJ2-3,11,TRBV20-1,TRBD2,.,TGCAGTGCTAGTTTAGCGGGGGGGCAGTATTTT,CSASLAGGQYF
TRBJ1-4,12,TRBV28,.,.,TGTGCCAGCAGTTTAGAACGGGAAAAACTGTTTTTT,CASSLEREKLFF
TRBJ1-2,13,TRBV19,.,.,TGTGCCAGTAGAACAGACAGTTACTATGGCTACACCTTC,CASRTDSYYGYTF
TRBJ1-2,14,TRBV6-1,.,.,TGTGCCAGCAGTGAACAGGGCGGTTACTATGGCTACACCTTC,CASSEQGGYYGYTF
TRBJ2-7,14,TRBV7-8,TRBD2,.,TGTGCCAGCAGCCCCCGACTAGCCTCCTACGAGCAGTACTTC,CASSPRLASYEQYF
TRBJ1-3,13,TRBV6-4,TRBD1,.,TGTGCCAGCAATCAACAGGGGGCGAACACCATATATTTT,CASNQQGANTIYF
TRBJ1-3,12,TRBV29-1,.,.,TGCAGCGCCGGGACAACTGGAAACACCATATATTTT,CSAGTTGNTIYF
TRBJ2-7,14,TRBV3-1/TRBV3-2,.,.,TGTGCCAGCAGCCAGTCAGGCGTCTCCTACGAGCAGTACTTC,CASSQSGVSYEQYF
TRBJ2-7,15,TRBV11-2,.,few,TGTGCCAGCAGCTTAGACGGCGGGCCCCCCTACGAGCAGTACTTC,CASSLDGGPPYEQYF
TRBJ2-7,14,TRBV27,TRBD1,.,TGTGCCAGCATCGACAGGGTGGGCTCCTACGAGCAGTACTTC,CASIDRVGSYEQYF
TRBJ1-2,15,TRBV6-6,TRBD1,.,TGTGCCAGCAGTTACTCGCAGGGGGCATTAGGTGGCTACACCTTC,CASSYSQGALGGYTF
TRBJ2-7,14,TRBV10-3,TRBD1,.,TGTGCCATCGGCGTCGGACAGGGGGCTTACGAGCAGTACTTC,CAIGVGQGAYEQYF
TRBJ1-1,11,TRBV20-1,.,.,TGCAGTGCTAAGTTGAGCACTGAAGCTTTCTTT,CSAKLSTEAFF
TRBJ1-1,15,TRBV6-2/TRBV6-3,.,.,TGTGCCAGCAGTTACGGCGGGGGAGGACGGACTGAAGCTTTCTTT,CASSYGGGGRTEAFF
TRBJ2-3,15,TRBV6-2/TRBV6-3,TRBD2,.,TGTGCCAGCAGTTTAACTCGGACTAGCGGGAGTACGCAGTATTTT,CASSLTRTSGSTQYF
TRBJ2-1,14,TRBV3-1/TRBV3-2,.,.,TGTGCCAGCAGCCGGATAAACGGGGGCAATGAGCAGTTCTTC,CASSRINGGNEQFF